Sequencing of this T cell receptor (beta chain) was carried out in a study of T cell repertoires in cytomegalovirus infection. Study details: CMV epitopes in the study were HLA-C-restricted (recently identified) and HLA-B-restricted (well studied). Public TCR beta signatures provided an indication of both CMV infection and a matching HLA type.

TCRdb ran MiXCR on the reads and lists one entry per CDR3 protein. In the table there are 200,000 to 250,000 distinct CDR3 sequences, around 40% of which are singletons. This clonotype occurred a few times. What it recognizes is unknown. Germline CDR1 reads SEHNR; CDR2 reads FQNEAQ (reference sequence). V dropped 1 base and J dropped 5 bases, with 17 bases sitting between them. The CDR3 covers 16 residues. Findings of the study overall: HLA-C-restricted, CMV-specific TCR beta clonotypes were dominant ex vivo. Public TCR beta family frequency separated CMV-and-HLA carriers, including in an independent cohort.

The receptor was derived from a human donor in good health (CMV status not recorded). Some clones in this sample may be carry-over from other donors' samples. Here the sequenced sample was CD8+ T cells from cultured PBMCs, taken from culture after CMV antigen stimulation. The rearrangement links TRBV7-9 to TRBJ1-1, with a weak D call TRBD1 (5 bases). The CDR3 is CASSLEGIGEKTEAFF. CDR3 DNA sequence: TGTGCCAGCAGCTTAGAAGGGATAGGGGAGAAAACTGAAGCTTTCTTT. Based on the CDR3 plus reference TRBV7-9 and TRBJ1-1, the full variable domain is DTGVSQNPRHKITKRGQNVTFRCDPISEHNRLYWYRQTLGQGPEFLTYFQNEAQLEKSRLLSDRFSAERPKGSFSTLEIQRTEQGDSAMYLCASSLEGIGEKTEAFFGQGTRLTVV.